This TCR beta chain is drawn from a study of T cell responses to AZD1222 COVID-19 vaccine. Points from the study as a whole: The reported proportion of spike-specific TCRs targeting unmutated variant regions was nearly half. Repertoires were sampled only after the peak T cell response.

Remarks on this clone: Its antigen is not identified.

Data came from immunoSEQ multiplex PCR; TCRdb stores just in-frame clones and leaves some out. Of 150,000 to 200,000 clones in the sample, approximately 94% were seen once. Deletions cut 7 bases from V and 2 bases from J, with 15 bases between. Germline CDR1 and CDR2: MNHEY and SMNVEV (reference sequence). This CDR3 spans 14 amino acids. The sample in question was peripheral blood, obtained on day 0 of AZD1222 vaccination. The clonotype comes from an adult in good health. The chain couples TRBV27 to TRBJ2-7; maybe TRBD1 (6 bases). The CDR3 DNA sequence: TGTGCCAGCACCTCTCTCCGGACAGCCTACGAGCAGTACTTC. Its translation: CASTSLRTAYEQYF.